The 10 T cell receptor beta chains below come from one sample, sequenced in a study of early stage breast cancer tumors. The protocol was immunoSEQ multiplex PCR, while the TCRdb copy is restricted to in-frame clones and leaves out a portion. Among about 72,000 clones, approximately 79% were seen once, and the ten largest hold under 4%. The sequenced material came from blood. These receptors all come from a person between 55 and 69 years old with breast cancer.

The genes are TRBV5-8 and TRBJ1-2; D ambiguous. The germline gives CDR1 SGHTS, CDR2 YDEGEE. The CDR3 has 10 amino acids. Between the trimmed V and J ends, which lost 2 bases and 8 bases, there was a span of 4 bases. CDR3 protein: CASSFGGYTF. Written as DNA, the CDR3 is TGTGCCAGCAGCTTCGGAGGCTACACCTTC.

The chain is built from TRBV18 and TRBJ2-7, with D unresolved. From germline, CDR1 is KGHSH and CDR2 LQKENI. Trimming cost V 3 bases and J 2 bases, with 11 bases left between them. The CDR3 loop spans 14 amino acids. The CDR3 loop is CASSPTDRPYEQYF. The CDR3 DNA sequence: TGTGCCAGCTCACCGACCGATCGCCCCTACGAGCAGTACTTC.

The CDR3 reads CASSVVGFDEKLFF. CDR3 coding DNA: TGTGCCAGCAGTGTGGTGGGGTTCGATGAAAAACTGTTTTTT. The genes are TRBV6-1 and TRBJ1-4; D not resolved. Germline V lookup: CDR1 MNHNS, CDR2 SASEGT. The CDR3 is 14 residues long. V lost 4 bases and J 6 bases, leaving 12 bases between the germline ends.

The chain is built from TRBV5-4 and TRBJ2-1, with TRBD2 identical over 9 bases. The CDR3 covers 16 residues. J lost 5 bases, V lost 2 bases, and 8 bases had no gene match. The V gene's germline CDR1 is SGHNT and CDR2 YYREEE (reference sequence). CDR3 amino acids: CASSLLAGVGNNEQFF. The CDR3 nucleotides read TGTGCCAGCAGCTTATTAGCGGGAGTGGGAAACAATGAGCAGTTCTTC.

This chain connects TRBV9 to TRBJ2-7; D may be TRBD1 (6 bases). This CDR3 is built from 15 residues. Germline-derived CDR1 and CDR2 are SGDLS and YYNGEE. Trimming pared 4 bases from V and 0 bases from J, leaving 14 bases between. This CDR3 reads CASSRTASGSYEQYF. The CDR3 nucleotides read TGTGCCAGCAGCCGGACAGCGAGCGGCTCCTACGAGCAGTACTTC. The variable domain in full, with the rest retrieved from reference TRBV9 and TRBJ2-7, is DSGVTQTPKHLITATGQRVTLRCSPRSGDLSVYWYQQSLDQGLQFLIQYYNGEERAKGNILERFSAQQFPDLHSELNLSSLELGDSALYFCASSRTASGSYEQYFGPGTRLTVT.

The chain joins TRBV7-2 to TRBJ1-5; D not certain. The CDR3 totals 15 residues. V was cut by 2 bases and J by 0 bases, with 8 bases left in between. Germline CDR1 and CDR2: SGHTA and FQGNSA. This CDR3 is CASSLLPYSNQPQHF. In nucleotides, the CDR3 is TGTGCCAGCAGCTTACTTCCTTATAGCAATCAGCCCCAGCATTTT. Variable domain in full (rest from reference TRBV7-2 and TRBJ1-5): GAGVSQSPSNKVTEKGKDVELRCDPISGHTALYWYRQSLGQGLEFLIYFQGNSAPDKSGLPSDRFSAERTGGSVSTLTIQRTQQEDSAVYLCASSLLPYSNQPQHFGDGTRLSIL.

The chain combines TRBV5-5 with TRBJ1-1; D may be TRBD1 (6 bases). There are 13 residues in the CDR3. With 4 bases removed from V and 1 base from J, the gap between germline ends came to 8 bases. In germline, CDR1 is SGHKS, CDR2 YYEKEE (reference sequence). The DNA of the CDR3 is TGTGCCAGCAGCAAGGGACAGAACACTGAAGCTTTCTTT. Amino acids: CASSKGQNTEAFF.

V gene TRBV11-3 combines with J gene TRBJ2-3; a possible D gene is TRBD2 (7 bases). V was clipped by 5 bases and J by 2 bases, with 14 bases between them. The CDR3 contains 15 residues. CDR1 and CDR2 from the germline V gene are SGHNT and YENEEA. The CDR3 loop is CASSPRGGVTDTQYF. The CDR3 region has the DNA TGTGCCAGCAGCCCAAGGGGGGGGGTCACAGATACGCAGTATTTT.

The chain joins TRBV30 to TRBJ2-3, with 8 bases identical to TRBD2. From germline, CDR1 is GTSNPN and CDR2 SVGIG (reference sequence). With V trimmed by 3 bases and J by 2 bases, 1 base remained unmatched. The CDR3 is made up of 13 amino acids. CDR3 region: CAWRTSVTDTQYF. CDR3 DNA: TGTGCCTGGAGGACTAGCGTCACAGATACGCAGTATTTT. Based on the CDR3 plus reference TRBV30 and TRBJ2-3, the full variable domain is SQTIHQWPATLVQPVGSPLSLECTVEGTSNPNLYWYRQAAGRGLQLLFYSVGIGQISSEVPQNLSASRPQDRQFILSSKKLLLSDSGFYLCAWRTSVTDTQYFGPGTRLTVL.

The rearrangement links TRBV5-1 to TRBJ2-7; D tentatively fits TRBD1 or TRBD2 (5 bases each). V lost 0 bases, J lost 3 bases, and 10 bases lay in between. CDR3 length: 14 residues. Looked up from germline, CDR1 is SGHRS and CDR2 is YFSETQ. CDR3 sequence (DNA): TGCGCCAGCAGCTTGGGAGGGACCGACTACGAGCAGTACTTC. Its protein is CASSLGGTDYEQYF.